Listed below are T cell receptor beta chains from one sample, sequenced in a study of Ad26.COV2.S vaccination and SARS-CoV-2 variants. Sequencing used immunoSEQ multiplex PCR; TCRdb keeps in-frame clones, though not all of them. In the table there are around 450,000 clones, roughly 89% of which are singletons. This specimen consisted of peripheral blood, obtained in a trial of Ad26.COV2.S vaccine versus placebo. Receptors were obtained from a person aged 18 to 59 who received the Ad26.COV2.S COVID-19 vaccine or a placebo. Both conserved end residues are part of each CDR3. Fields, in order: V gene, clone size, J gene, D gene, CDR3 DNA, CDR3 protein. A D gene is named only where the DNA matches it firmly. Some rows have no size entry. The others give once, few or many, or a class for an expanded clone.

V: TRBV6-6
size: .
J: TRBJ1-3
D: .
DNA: TGTGCCAGCAGTTACTCACGGGACGGCTCTGGAAACACCATATATTTT
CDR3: CASSYSRDGSGNTIYF

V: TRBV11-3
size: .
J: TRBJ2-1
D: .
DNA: TGTGCCAGCACCTTCGGCCCCTGGGGCCCTTACAATGAGCAGTTCTTC
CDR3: CASTFGPWGPYNEQFF

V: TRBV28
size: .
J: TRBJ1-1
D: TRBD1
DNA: TGTGCCAGCACTACGCCCGGGACAGTGAACACTGAAGCTTTCTTT
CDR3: CASTTPGTVNTEAFF

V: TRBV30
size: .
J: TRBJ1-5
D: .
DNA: TGTGCCTGGAGTAGTGACAGCTATCAGCCCCAGCATTTT
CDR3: CAWSSDSYQPQHF

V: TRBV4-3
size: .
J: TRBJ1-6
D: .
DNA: TGCGCCAGCAGCCAGGACCCCCCCGAGTCCTATAATTCACCCCTCCACTTT
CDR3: CASSQDPPESYNSPLHF

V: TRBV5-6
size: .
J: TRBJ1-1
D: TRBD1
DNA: TGTGCCAGCAGAAAGGGATTGCAGGGGGCTCAGACTGAAGCTTTCTTT
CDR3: CASRKGLQGAQTEAFF

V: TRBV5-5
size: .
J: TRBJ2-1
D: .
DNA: TGTGCCAGCAGCTCCCCACTCGCCGATGAGCAGTTCTTC
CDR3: CASSSPLADEQFF

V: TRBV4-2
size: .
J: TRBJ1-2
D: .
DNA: TGTGCCAGCAGCCAAGGTGCAGGGGCGTACTATGGCTACACCTTC
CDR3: CASSQGAGAYYGYTF

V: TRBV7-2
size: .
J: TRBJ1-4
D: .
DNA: TGTGCCAGCAGCCAGGCCGGGTGGGGTGAAAAACTGTTTTTT
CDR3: CASSQAGWGEKLFF

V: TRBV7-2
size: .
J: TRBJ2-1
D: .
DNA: TGTGCCAGCAGCTTCAGTGGGAGCTCCTACAATGAGCAGTTCTTC
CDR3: CASSFSGSSYNEQFF

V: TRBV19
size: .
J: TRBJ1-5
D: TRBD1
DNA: TGTGCCAGTAGAAAGACAGGGTTCGGCAATCAGCCCCAGCATTTT
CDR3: CASRKTGFGNQPQHF

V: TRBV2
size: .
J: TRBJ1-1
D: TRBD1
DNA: TGTGCCAGCAGGAAGGAGCAGGGGGATACTGAAGCTTTCTTT
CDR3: CASRKEQGDTEAFF

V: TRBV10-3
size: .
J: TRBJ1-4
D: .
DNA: TGTGCCATCAGTTCAGGGCAGTCAACTAATGAAAAACTGTTTTTT
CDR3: CAISSGQSTNEKLFF

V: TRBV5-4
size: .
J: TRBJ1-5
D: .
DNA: TGTGCCAGCAGCTTGGGAGGATTCAATCAGCCCCAGCATTTT
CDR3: CASSLGGFNQPQHF

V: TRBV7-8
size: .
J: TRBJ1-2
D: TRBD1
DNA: TGTGCCAGCAGCCGCGGGGGGGACAGCTCGGGCTACACCTTC
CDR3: CASSRGGDSSGYTF

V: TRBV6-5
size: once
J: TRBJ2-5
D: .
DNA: TGTGCCAGTGACCTGGGGCCTATCGAGACCCAGTACTTC
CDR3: CASDLGPIETQYF

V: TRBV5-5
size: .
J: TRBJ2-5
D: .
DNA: TGTGCCAGCAGCTCCCCGGGGGGCAGCCAAGAGACCCAGTACTTC
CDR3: CASSSPGGSQETQYF

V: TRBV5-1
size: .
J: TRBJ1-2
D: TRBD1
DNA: TGCGCCAGCAGCCCCTTGACAGGGGCGAAAGGAGGCTACACCTTC
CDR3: CASSPLTGAKGGYTF